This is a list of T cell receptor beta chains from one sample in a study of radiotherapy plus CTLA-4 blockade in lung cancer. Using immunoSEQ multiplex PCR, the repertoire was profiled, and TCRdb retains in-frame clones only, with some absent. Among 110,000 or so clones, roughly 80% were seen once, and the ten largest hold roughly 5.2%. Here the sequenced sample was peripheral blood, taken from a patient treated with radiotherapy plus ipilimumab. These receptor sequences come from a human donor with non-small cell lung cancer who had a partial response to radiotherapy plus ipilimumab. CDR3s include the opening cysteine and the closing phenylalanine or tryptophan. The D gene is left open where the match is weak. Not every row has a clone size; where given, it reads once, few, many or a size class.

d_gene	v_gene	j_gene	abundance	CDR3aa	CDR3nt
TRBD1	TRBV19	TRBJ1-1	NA	CASRIAGGSTEAFF	TGTGCCAGTAGAATTGCAGGGGGCTCTACTGAAGCTTTCTTT
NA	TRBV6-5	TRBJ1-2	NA	CASRYQGDYGYTF	TGTGCCAGCAGATACCAAGGGGACTATGGCTACACCTTC
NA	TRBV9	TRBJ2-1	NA	CASSARLVGTNEQFF	TGTGCCAGCAGCGCAAGACTAGTCGGGACGAATGAGCAGTTCTTC
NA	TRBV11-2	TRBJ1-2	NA	CASSLSLDYGYTF	TGTGCCAGCAGCTTAAGTTTAGACTATGGCTACACCTTC
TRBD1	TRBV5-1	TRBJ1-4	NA	CASSFDRGVGTNEKLFF	TGCGCCAGCAGCTTCGACAGGGGGGTCGGCACTAATGAAAAACTGTTTTTT
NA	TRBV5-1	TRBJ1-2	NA	CASSLGTLAIYGYTF	TGCGCCAGCAGCTTAGGGACTTTGGCTATCTATGGCTACACCTTC
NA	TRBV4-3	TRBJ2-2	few	CASSQADSNTGELFF	TGCGCCAGCAGCCAAGCCGACAGCAACACCGGGGAGCTGTTTTTT
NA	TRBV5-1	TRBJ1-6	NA	CASSLDFGGQGPSPLHF	TGCGCCAGCAGCTTGGATTTCGGAGGCCAGGGGCCTTCACCCCTCCACTTT
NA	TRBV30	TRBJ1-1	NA	CAWSQTGETEAFF	TGTGCCTGGAGCCAAACGGGGGAAACTGAAGCTTTCTTT
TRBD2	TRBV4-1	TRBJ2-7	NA	CASSQGGGRRKIYEQYF	TGCGCCAGCAGCCAAGGGGGGGGTCGGCGGAAAATCTACGAGCAGTACTTC
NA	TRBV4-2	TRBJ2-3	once	CASSQEEISTDTQYF	TGTGCCAGCAGCCAAGAGGAGATTAGCACAGATACGCAGTATTTT
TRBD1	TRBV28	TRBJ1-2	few	CASSPDRVNYGYTF	TGTGCCAGCAGTCCCGACAGGGTCAACTATGGCTACACCTTC
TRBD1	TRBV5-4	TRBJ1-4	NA	CASSLAGQGGEKLFF	TGTGCCAGCAGCTTGGCGGGCCAGGGGGGAGAAAAACTGTTTTTT
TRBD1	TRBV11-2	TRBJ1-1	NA	CASSRTGSEAFF	TGTGCCAGCAGCCGGACAGGGTCTGAAGCTTTCTTT
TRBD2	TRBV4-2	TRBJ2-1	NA	CASSQHTGGSDNEQFF	TGTGCCAGCAGCCAGCACACGGGAGGATCGGATAATGAGCAGTTCTTC
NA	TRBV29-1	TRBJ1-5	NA	CSAPGNGDSNQPQHF	TGCAGCGCGCCGGGGAATGGGGATAGCAATCAGCCCCAGCATTTT
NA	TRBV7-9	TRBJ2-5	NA	CASSLGSRGSETQYF	TGTGCCAGCAGCTTAGGTTCAAGGGGTTCGGAGACCCAGTACTTC
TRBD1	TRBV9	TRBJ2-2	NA	CASSPRDRATGELFF	TGTGCCAGCAGCCCCCGGGACAGGGCTACCGGGGAGCTGTTTTTT